One sample yielded the 9 T cell receptor beta chains listed below, sequenced in a study of blood T cells in healthy people across ages. Then a second PCR, running roughly 6 to 11 cycles, was carried out with a sample-barcoded 5' primer and a J-beta primer mix. TCRdb reprocessed the 5' RACE reads with MiXCR, giving one entry per CDR3 protein. This sample carries just under 900,000 distinct CDR3 sequences, under 30% of them seen once, and the ten largest clones take 17%. Sequences were obtained from blood. These receptors were taken from a woman of 80 years or more in good health.

Concerning this clonotype itself: A read error may be the cause here, since a much bigger clone is one base away. The chain has TRBV20-1 and TRBJ1-2; tentative D call: TRBD1 (5 bases). Trimming removed 3 bases from V and 7 bases from J, with 18 bases in between. Germline V gives CDR1 DFQATT, CDR2 SNEGSKA (reference sequence). The CDR3 covers 14 residues. The CDR3 nucleotides are TGCAGTGCTAGTGTGGGGACCTCAAGGGGTGGCTACACCTTC. Its translation: CSASVGTSRGGYTF.

This clonotype was counted at least ten times. The rearrangement links TRBV12-3 or TRBV12-4 to TRBJ2-1; D remains ambiguous. The V end was cut by 2 bases, the J end by 6 bases, with 5 bases between. The CDR3 extends over 12 amino acids. The CDR3 DNA follows: TGTGCCAGCAGTTTATGGAGCAATGAGCAGTTCTTC. Protein sequence: CASSLWSNEQFF.

This clonotype was seen a single time. V gene TRBV4-1 combines with J gene TRBJ2-7; TRBD1 agrees at 9 bases. The J call may be mistaken, given a closer DNA end match to TRBJ2-5. The CDR3 is made up of 16 amino acids. The germline V gene has CDR1 MGHRA and CDR2 YSYEKL. Here the CDR3 reads CASSETPGTGWETQYF. The DNA for the CDR3 is TGCGCCAGCAGCGAAACCCCCGGGACAGGGTGGGAGACCCAGTACTTC.

Ten or more counts support this clonotype. V usage is TRBV5-6 and J usage is TRBJ1-5; D perhaps matches TRBD1 (6 bases). V was cut by 3 bases and J by 4 bases, with 11 bases left in between. Germline V lookup: CDR1 SGHDT, CDR2 YYEEEE. The CDR3 spans 14 residues. The chain's CDR3 is CASSYQGLNQPQHF. The CDR3 nucleotides are TGTGCCAGCAGCTATCAGGGGTTAAATCAGCCCCAGCATTTT.

On this clonotype itself: The germline gene is not matched at one end of the junction; a read error may be the cause. The CDR3 is CANSQGQGPPETQYF. The DNA of the CDR3 is TGCGCCAACAGCCAAGGACAGGGCCCTCCAGAGACCCAGTACTTC. The genes are TRBV4-3 and TRBJ2-5; 8 bases are a match to TRBD1. The CDR3 is 15 amino acids. Germline V lookup: CDR1 LGHNA, CDR2 YSLEER.

Ten or more counts support this clonotype. V gene TRBV29-1 combines with J gene TRBJ2-5; D uncertain. CDR1 is SQVTM and CDR2 is ANQGSEA in the germline V gene. The CDR3 runs to 10 residues. The V end lost 5 bases, the J end lost 4 bases, and 5 bases lay between the germline ends. CDR3 region: CSVKRETQYF. Written as DNA, the CDR3 is TGCAGCGTTAAACGAGAGACCCAGTACTTC. Filled out from reference TRBV29-1 and TRBJ2-5, the complete variable domain reads SAVISQKPSRDICQRGTSLTIQCQVDSQVTMMFWYRQQPGQSLTLIATANQGSEATYESGFVIDKFPISRPNLTFSTLTVSNMSPEDSSIYLCSVKRETQYFGPGTRLLVL.

This clonotype showed up many times. The chain is built from TRBV7-2 and TRBJ2-5, with D tentatively TRBD1 (5 bases). CDR3 size: 14 residues. V shed 4 bases and J shed 2 bases, with 11 bases lying between them. CDR1 is SGHTA, CDR2 FQGNSA, per germline. CDR3 DNA: TGTGCCAGCAGCTCATCTCAGGGTCAAGAGACCCAGTACTTC. As protein: CASSSSQGQETQYF.

As regards this clonotype: A much larger clone is a single base away; this may be a read error. The J gene is TRBJ2-7, the V gene TRBV7-2, with D uncertain. Germline-derived CDR1 and CDR2 are SGHTA and FQGNSA. V was trimmed by 5 bases and J by 7 bases, leaving 21 bases between them. CDR3 length: 15 residues. The CDR3: CASSPLSLYTNEQYF. CDR3 DNA sequence: TGTGCCAGCAGCCCACTATCCCTTTATACCAATGAGCAGTACTTC.

The table lists this clonotype with a few counts. A much larger clone is a single base away; this may be a read error. The chain uses TRBV29-1 and TRBJ2-5; the match to TRBD2 covers 7 bases. The J call may be mistaken, given a closer DNA end match to TRBJ2-7. This CDR3 has 12 residues. Germline V gives CDR1 SQVTM, CDR2 ANQGSEA. Written as DNA, the CDR3 is TGCAGCGGACAGCGGGGATGGGGCGAGCAGTACTTC. This codes for CSGQRGWGEQYF.